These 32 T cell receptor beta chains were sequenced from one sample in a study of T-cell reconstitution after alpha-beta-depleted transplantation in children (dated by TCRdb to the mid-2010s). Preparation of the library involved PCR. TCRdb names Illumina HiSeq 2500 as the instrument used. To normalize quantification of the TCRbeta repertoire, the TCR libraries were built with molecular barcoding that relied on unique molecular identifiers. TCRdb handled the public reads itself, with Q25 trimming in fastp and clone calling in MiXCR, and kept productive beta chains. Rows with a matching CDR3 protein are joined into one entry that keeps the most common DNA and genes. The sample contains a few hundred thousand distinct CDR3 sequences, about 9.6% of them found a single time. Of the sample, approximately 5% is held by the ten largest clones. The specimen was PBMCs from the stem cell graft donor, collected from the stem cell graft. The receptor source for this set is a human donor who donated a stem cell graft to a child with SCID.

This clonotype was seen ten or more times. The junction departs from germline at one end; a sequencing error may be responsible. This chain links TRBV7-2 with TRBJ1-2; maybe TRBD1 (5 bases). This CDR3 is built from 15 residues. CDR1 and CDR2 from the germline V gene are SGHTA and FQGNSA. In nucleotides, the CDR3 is TGTGCCAGCAGTTTAGACAGTATCATTTACTATGGCTACACCTTC. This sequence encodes CASSLDSIIYYGYTF.

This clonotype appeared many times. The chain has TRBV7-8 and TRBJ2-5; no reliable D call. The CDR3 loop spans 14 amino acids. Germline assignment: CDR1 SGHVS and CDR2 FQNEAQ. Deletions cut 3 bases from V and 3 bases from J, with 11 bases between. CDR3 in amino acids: CASSFLRSEETQYF. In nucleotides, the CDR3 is TGTGCCAGCAGCTTCCTGAGAAGTGAAGAGACCCAGTACTTC. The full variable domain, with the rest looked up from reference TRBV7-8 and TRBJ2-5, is GAGVSQSPRYKVAKRGQDVALRCDPISGHVSLFWYQQALGQGPEFLTYFQNEAQLDKSGLPSDRFFAERPEGSVSTLKIQRTQQEDSAVYLCASSFLRSEETQYFGPGTRLLVL.

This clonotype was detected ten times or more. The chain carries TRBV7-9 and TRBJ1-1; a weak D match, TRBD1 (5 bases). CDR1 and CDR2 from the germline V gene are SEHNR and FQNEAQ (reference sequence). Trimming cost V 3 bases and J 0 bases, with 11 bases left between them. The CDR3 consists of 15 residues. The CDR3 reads CASSFPDRLNTEAFF. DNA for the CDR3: TGTGCCAGCAGCTTCCCCGACAGATTGAACACTGAAGCTTTCTTT.

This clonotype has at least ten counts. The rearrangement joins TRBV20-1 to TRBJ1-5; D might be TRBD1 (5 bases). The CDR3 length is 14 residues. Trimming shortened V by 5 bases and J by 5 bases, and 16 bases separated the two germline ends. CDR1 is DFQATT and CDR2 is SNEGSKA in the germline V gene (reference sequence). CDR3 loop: CSAPRGGPDQPQHF. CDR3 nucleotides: TGCAGTGCTCCCCGCGGGGGTCCGGATCAGCCCCAGCATTTT.

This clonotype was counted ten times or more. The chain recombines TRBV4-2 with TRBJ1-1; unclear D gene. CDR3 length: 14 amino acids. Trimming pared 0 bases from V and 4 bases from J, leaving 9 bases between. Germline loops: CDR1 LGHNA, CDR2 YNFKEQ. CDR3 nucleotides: TGTGCCAGCAGCCAAGAATGGCCGGGCACTGAAGCTTTCTTT. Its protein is CASSQEWPGTEAFF.

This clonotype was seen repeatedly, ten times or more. CDR3 nucleotide sequence: TGTGCCAGCAGTCCCCGACAGGGTACCCATCAGCCCCAGCATTTT. This translates into CASSPRQGTHQPQHF. The V and J genes are TRBV6-1 and TRBJ1-5, with 7 bases lining up with TRBD1. V was clipped by 5 bases and J by 5 bases; unmatched bases: 9. The germline gives CDR1 MNHNS, CDR2 SASEGT. This CDR3 is 15 amino acids long.

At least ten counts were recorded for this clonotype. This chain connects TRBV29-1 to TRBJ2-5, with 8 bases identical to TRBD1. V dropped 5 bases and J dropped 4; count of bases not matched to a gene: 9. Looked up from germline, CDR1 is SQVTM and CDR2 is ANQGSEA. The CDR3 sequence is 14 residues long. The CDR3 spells CSVYTGTGGETQYF. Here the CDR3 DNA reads TGCAGCGTTTACACAGGGACAGGCGGAGAGACCCAGTACTTC.

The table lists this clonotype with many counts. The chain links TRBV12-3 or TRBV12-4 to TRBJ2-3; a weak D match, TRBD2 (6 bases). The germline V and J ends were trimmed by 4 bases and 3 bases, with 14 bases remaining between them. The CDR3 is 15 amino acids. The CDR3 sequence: CASSWRRGVTDTQYF. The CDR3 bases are TGTGCCAGCAGTTGGAGGAGGGGCGTTACAGATACGCAGTATTTT.

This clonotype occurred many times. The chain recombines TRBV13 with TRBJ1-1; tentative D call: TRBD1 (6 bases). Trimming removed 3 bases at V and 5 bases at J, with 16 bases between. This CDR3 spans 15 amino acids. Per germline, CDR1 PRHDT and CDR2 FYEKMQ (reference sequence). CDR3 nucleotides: TGTGCCAGCAGCTTTCTTAGGGAGGGGGGTACTGAAGCTTTCTTT. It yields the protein CASSFLREGGTEAFF.

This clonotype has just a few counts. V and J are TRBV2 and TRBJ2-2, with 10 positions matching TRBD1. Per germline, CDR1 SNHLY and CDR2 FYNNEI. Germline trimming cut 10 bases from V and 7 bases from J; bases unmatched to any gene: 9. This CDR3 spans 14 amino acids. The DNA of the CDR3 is TGTGCCACCGATAGACAGGGGGCCGGCGGGGAGCTGTTTTTT. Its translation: CATDRQGAGGELFF. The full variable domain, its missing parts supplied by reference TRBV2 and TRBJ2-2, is EPEVTQTPSHQVTQMGQEVILRCVPISNHLYFYWYRQILGQKVEFLVSFYNNEISEKSEIFDDQFSVERPDGSNFTLKIRSTKLEDSAMYFCATDRQGAGGELFFGEGSRLTVL.

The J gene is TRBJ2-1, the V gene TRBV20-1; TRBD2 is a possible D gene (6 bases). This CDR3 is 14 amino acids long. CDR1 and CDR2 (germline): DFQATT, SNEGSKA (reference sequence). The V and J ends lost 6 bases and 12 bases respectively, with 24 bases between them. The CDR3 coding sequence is TGCAGTGCCCAGAACTCAAGGGACGGGACTGTGCAGTTCTTC. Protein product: CSAQNSRDGTVQFF.

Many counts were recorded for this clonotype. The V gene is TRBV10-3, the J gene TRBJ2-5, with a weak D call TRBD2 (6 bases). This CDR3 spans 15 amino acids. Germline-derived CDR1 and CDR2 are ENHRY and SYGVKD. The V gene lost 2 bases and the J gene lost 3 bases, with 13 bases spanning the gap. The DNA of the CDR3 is TGTGCCATCAGTGAGCAGAACCGACTAGAAGAGACCCAGTACTTC. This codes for CAISEQNRLEETQYF.

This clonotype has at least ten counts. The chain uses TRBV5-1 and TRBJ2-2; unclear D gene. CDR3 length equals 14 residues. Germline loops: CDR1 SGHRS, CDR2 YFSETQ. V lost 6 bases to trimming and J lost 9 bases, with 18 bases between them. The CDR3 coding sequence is TGCGCCAGCACCCCGAGAATAGGTCAGCGGGAGCTGTTTTTT. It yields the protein CASTPRIGQRELFF.

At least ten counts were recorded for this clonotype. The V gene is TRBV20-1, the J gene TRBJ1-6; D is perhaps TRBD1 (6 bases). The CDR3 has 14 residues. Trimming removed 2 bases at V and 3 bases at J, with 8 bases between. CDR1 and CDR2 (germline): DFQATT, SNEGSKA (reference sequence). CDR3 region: CSARTGNYNSPLHF. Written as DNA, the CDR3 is TGCAGTGCTAGAACAGGGAACTATAATTCACCCCTCCACTTT.

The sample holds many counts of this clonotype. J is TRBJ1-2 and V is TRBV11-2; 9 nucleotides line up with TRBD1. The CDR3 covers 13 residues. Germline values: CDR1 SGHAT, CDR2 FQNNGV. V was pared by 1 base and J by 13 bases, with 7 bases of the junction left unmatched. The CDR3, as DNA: TGTGCCAGCAGCTTAGTTGGGGACAGGGTTCCCACCTTC. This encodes CASSLVGDRVPTF.

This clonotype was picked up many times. The CDR3 protein is CSARGPPQETQYF. The CDR3 DNA reads as TGCAGTGCTAGAGGCCCCCCCCAAGAGACCCAGTACTTC. This chain uses TRBV20-1 with TRBJ2-5, with D uncertain. This CDR3 is built from 13 residues. Germline-derived CDR1 and CDR2 are DFQATT and SNEGSKA (reference sequence). Trimming stripped 1 base from V and 1 base from J, with 7 bases between.

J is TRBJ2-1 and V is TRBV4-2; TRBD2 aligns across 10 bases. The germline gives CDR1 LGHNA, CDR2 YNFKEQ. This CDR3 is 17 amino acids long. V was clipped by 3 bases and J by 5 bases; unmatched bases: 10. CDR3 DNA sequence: TGTGCCAGCAGCCATGCCGGTCTAGCGGGAGTCGACAATGAGCAGTTCTTC. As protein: CASSHAGLAGVDNEQFF.

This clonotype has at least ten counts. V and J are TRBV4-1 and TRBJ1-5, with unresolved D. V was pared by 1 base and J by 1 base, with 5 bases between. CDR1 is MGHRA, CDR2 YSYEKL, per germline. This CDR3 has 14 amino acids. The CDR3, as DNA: TGCGCCAGCAGCCAAGTAGGAAGCAATCAGCCCCAGCATTTT. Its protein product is CASSQVGSNQPQHF.

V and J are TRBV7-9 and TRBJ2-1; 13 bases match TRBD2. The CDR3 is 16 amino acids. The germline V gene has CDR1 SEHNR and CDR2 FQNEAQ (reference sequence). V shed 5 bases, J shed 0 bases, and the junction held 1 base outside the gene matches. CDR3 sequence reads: CASSRTSGGSYNEQFF. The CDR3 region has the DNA TGTGCCAGCAGCCGGACTAGCGGGGGCTCCTACAATGAGCAGTTCTTC.

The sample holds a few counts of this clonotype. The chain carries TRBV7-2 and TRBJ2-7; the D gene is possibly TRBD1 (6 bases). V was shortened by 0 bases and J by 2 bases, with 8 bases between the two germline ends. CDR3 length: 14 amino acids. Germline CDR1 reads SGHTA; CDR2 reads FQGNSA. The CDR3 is CASSLAQGTYEQYF. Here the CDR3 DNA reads TGTGCCAGCAGCTTAGCCCAGGGGACCTACGAGCAGTACTTC. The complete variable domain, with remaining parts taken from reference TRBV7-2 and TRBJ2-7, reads GAGVSQSPSNKVTEKGKDVELRCDPISGHTALYWYRQSLGQGLEFLIYFQGNSAPDKSGLPSDRFSAERTGGSVSTLTIQRTQQEDSAVYLCASSLAQGTYEQYFGPGTRLTVT.

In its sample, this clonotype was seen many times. This chain's CDR3 is CASSYTGENIQYF. In nucleotides, the CDR3 is TGTGCCAGCAGCTACACAGGTGAAAACATTCAGTACTTC. The rearrangement uses TRBV5-6 and TRBJ2-4; tentatively, D is TRBD1 (5 bases). With 3 bases removed from V and 5 bases from J, the gap between germline ends came to 9 bases. This CDR3 has 13 amino acids. Germline values: CDR1 SGHDT, CDR2 YYEEEE.

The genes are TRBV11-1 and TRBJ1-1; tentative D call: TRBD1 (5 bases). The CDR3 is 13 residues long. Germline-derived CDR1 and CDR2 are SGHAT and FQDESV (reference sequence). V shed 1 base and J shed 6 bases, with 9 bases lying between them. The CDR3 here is CASSLVRGAEAFF. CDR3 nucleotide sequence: TGTGCCAGCAGCTTAGTGAGGGGAGCTGAAGCTTTCTTT.

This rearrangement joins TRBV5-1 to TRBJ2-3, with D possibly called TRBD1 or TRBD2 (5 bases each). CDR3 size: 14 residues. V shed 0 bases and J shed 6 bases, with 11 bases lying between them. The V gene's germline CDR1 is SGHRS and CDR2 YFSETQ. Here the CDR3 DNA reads TGCGCCAGCAGCTTGGCCGGGACCACCGATACGCAGTATTTT. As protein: CASSLAGTTDTQYF.

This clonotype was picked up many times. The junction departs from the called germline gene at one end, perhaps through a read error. The CDR3 spells CASSPTGATEAFF. CDR3 nucleotides: TGCGCCAGCAGTCCCACGGGGGCCACTGAAGCTTTCTTT. The rearrangement uses TRBV11-2 and TRBJ1-1; tentative D call: TRBD1 (6 bases). Germline V gene lookup returns CDR1 SGHAT and CDR2 FQNNGV. The CDR3 length is 13 residues.

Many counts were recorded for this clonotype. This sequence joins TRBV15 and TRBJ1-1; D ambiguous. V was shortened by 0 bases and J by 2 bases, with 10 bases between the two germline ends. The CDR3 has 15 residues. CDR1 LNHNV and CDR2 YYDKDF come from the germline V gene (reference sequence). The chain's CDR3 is CATSRDPALNTEAFF. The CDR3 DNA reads TGTGCCACCAGCAGAGATCCCGCCCTTAACACTGAAGCTTTCTTT.

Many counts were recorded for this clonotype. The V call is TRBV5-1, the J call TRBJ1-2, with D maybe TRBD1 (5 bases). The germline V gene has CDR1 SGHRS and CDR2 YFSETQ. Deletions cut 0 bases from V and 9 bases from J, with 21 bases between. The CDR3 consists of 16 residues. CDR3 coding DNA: TGCGCCAGCAGCTTGGGGTTGAGGGGCAACCCCCTCAGCTACACCTTC. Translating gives CASSLGLRGNPLSYTF.

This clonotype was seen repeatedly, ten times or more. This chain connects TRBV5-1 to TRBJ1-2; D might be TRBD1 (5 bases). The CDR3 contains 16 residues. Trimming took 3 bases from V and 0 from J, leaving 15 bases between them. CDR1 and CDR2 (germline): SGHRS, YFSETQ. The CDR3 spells CASSYYSRGPNYGYTF. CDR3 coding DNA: TGCGCCAGCAGCTATTACAGTAGGGGACCTAACTATGGCTACACCTTC.

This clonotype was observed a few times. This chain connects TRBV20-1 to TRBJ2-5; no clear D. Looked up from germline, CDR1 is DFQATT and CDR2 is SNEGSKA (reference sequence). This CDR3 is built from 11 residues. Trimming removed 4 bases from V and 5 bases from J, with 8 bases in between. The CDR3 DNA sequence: TGCAGTGCTAATCAAGCGGAGACCCAGTACTTC. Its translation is CSANQAETQYF.

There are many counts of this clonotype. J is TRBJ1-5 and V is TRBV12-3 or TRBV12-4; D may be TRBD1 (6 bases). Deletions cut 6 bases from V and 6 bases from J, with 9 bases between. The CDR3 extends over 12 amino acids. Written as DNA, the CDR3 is TGTGCCAGCAGGACACAGGGTCAGCCCCAGCATTTT. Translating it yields CASRTQGQPQHF.

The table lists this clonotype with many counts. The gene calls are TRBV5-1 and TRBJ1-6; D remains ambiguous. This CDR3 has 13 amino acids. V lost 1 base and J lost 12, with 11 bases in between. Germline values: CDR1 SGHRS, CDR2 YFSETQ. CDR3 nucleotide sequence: TGCGCCAGCAGCTTGAAGGAGCACCTACCCCTCCACTTT. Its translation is CASSLKEHLPLHF. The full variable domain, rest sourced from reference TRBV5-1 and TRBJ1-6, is KAGVTQTPRYLIKTRGQQVTLSCSPISGHRSVSWYQQTPGQGLQFLFEYFSETQRNKGNFPGRFSGRQFSNSRSEMNVSTLELGDSALYLCASSLKEHLPLHFGNGTRLTVT.

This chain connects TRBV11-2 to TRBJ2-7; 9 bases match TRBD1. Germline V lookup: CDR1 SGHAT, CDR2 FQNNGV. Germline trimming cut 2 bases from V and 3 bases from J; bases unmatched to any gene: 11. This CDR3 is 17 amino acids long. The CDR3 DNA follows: TGTGCCAGCAGCTTATCTCTCTACGGGACAGGGAACTACGAGCAGTACTTC. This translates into CASSLSLYGTGNYEQYF. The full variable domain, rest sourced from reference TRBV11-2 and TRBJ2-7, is EAGVAQSPRYKIIEKRQSVAFWCNPISGHATLYWYQQILGQGPKLLIQFQNNGVVDDSQLPKDRFSAERLKGVDSTLKIQPAKLEDSAVYLCASSLSLYGTGNYEQYFGPGTRLTVT.

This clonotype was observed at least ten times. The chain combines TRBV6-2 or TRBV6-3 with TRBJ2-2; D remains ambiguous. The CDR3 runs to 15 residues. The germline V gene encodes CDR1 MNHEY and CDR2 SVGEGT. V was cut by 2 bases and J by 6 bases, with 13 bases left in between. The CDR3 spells CASSYLSPGSGELFF. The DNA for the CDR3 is TGTGCCAGCAGTTACCTGTCTCCTGGTTCCGGGGAGCTGTTTTTT.